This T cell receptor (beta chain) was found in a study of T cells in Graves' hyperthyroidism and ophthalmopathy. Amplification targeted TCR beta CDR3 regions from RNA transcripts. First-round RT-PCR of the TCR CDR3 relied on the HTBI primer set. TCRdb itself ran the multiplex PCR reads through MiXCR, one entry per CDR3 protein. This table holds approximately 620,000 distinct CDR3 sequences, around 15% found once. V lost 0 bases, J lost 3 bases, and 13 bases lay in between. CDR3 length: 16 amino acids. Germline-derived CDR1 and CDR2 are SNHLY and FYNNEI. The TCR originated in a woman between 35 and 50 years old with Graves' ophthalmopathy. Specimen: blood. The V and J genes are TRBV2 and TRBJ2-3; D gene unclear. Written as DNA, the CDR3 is TGTGCCAGCAGTGAAGCGCTTGAGCCTAGGACAGATACGCAGTATTTT. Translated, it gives CASSEALEPRTDTQYF.